This entry concerns a single T cell receptor beta chain. In the original workflow: Reference gene primer amplification gave nucleated cell count estimates. Using immunoSEQ multiplex PCR, the repertoire was profiled, and TCRdb retains in-frame clones only, with some absent. Clone size and the V and J calls come from that table; the DNA yielded D and trimming. The profile shows some 58,000 clones, over 70% of them singletons. The data stem from a study of blood T cell repertoires in COVID-19. Study in general: PBMCs, B-cell-depleted T cells, or T cells provided the cDNA or gDNA that made up the material.

The ends lost 0 bases at V and 0 bases at J; junction bases unmatched: 7. The CDR3 contains 17 residues. Germline loops: CDR1 MNHEY, CDR2 SMNVEV (reference sequence). V gene TRBV27 combines with J gene TRBJ2-7, with 8 bases that match TRBD1. The sample was peripheral blood. The clonotype was recovered from a human donor in a cohort sampled during active COVID-19. The CDR3 bases are TGTGCCAGCAGTTTATCCTCCCGGACAGGGAGCTCCTACGAGCAGTACTTC. Protein: CASSLSSRTGSSYEQYF.